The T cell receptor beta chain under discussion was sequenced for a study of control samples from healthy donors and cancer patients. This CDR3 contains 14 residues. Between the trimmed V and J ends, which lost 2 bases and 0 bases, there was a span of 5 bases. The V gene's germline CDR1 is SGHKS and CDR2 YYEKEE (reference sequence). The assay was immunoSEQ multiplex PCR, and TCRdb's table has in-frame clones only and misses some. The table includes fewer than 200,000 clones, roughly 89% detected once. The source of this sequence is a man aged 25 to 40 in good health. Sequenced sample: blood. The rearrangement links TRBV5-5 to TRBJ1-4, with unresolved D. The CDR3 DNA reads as TGTGCCAGCAGCTTACAGTCAACTAATGAAAAACTGTTTTTT. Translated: CASSLQSTNEKLFF.